This is a list of T cell receptor beta chains from one sample in a study of human T cells and chemical hapten exposure. TCRdb called the 5' RACE reads again in MiXCR, with one record for every CDR3 protein. Among roughly 120,000 distinct CDR3 sequences listed, 15% to 20% were seen once. Every receptor here comes from a human donor in good health. The CDR3 runs from the conserved cysteine through the conserved F or W. The D gene is left open where the match is weak. Part of the rows lack a size; the others show once, few, many or a class for expanded clones.

d_call: TRBD1; clone_size: .; v_call: TRBV6-5; j_call: TRBJ1-6; cdr3_nt: TGTGCCAGCAACCAGGGACAGAATTCACCCCTCCACTTT; cdr3_aa: CASNQGQNSPLHF
d_call: .; clone_size: .; v_call: TRBV5-1; j_call: TRBJ2-5; cdr3_nt: TGCGCCACCGAGGGGGGGCACAAAGAGACCCAGTACTTC; cdr3_aa: CATEGGHKETQYF
d_call: .; clone_size: .; v_call: TRBV28; j_call: TRBJ1-2; cdr3_nt: TGTGCCAGCAGTTTATTGAGGCATGGCTACACCTTC; cdr3_aa: CASSLLRHGYTF
d_call: TRBD2; clone_size: many; v_call: TRBV27; j_call: TRBJ2-1; cdr3_nt: TGTGCCAGCAGATATAGACTAGCTGGCTCCTACAATGAGCAGTTCTTC; cdr3_aa: CASRYRLAGSYNEQFF
d_call: TRBD1; clone_size: few; v_call: TRBV7-2; j_call: TRBJ2-7; cdr3_nt: TGTGCCAGCAGCCCCAGGGGGCATCTGGGCGAGCAGTACTTC; cdr3_aa: CASSPRGHLGEQYF
d_call: .; clone_size: .; v_call: TRBV12-3/TRBV12-4; j_call: TRBJ2-5; cdr3_nt: TGTGCCAGCAGTCCCCTAGGCGGCGGGGTCGAGACCCAGTACTTC; cdr3_aa: CASSPLGGGVETQYF
d_call: .; clone_size: few; v_call: TRBV5-4; j_call: TRBJ2-5; cdr3_nt: TGTGCCAGCAGCCCAGAGAACAGGGTAGAGACCCAGTACTTC; cdr3_aa: CASSPENRVETQYF
d_call: .; clone_size: .; v_call: TRBV28; j_call: TRBJ1-6; cdr3_nt: TGTGCCAGCAGTTTAAATACCCCACCCCTCCACTTT; cdr3_aa: CASSLNTPPLHF
d_call: .; clone_size: few; v_call: TRBV5-1; j_call: TRBJ2-7; cdr3_nt: TGCGCCAGCAGCCGATCCTCTAGCTCCGCCTCCTACGAGCAGTACTTC; cdr3_aa: CASSRSSSSASYEQYF
d_call: .; clone_size: few; v_call: TRBV28; j_call: TRBJ2-7; cdr3_nt: TGTGCCAGCAGTTTTTTTCCCGGGACTCGATTTTACGAGCAGTACTTC; cdr3_aa: CASSFFPGTRFYEQYF
d_call: .; clone_size: few; v_call: TRBV27; j_call: TRBJ2-7; cdr3_nt: TGTGCCAGCAGTTTAGGTGGGGGCTGGGAGCAGTACTTC; cdr3_aa: CASSLGGGWEQYF
d_call: TRBD1; clone_size: .; v_call: TRBV20-1; j_call: TRBJ2-6; cdr3_nt: TGCAGTGCTATTTTGGCCCGACAGGGGGCTCACTCTGGGGCCAACGTCCTGACTTTC; cdr3_aa: CSAILARQGAHSGANVLTF
d_call: .; clone_size: .; v_call: TRBV28; j_call: TRBJ1-5; cdr3_nt: TGTGCCAGCAGTTCTCCGACGGGGCGGTCTTGGCAGCCCCAGCATTTT; cdr3_aa: CASSSPTGRSWQPQHF
d_call: TRBD1; clone_size: few; v_call: TRBV25-1; j_call: TRBJ1-1; cdr3_nt: TGTGCCAGCAGTGCCCAGGGGGGCGGGGCCACTGAAGCTTTCTTT; cdr3_aa: CASSAQGGGATEAFF
d_call: .; clone_size: .; v_call: TRBV27; j_call: TRBJ2-7; cdr3_nt: TGTGCCAGCAGGCCCGTGGGGACCCCGGCCTACGAGCAGTACTTC; cdr3_aa: CASRPVGTPAYEQYF
d_call: TRBD2; clone_size: few; v_call: TRBV28; j_call: TRBJ2-7; cdr3_nt: TGTGCCAGCAGTTTATTCGGGACTAGCGGGAGCGTAAGGTACGAGCAGTACTTC; cdr3_aa: CASSLFGTSGSVRYEQYF
d_call: .; clone_size: few; v_call: TRBV11-3; j_call: TRBJ2-3; cdr3_nt: TGTGCCACCTCCTATGGGGGCTGGACTAGCACAGATACGCAGTATTTT; cdr3_aa: CATSYGGWTSTDTQYF
d_call: TRBD2; clone_size: few; v_call: TRBV28; j_call: TRBJ2-5; cdr3_nt: TGTGCCAGCAGTTTAGTCTCGCCGAGCGGGGTAAACCAAGAGACCCAGTACTTC; cdr3_aa: CASSLVSPSGVNQETQYF